This passage covers 18 T cell receptor beta chains from one sample sequenced in a study of blood T cell repertoires in COVID-19. Clones were read by immunoSEQ multiplex PCR, and TCRdb kept only the in-frame ones, dropping some. The sample has 35,000 to 45,000 clones; 70% to 90% are singletons. Sequencing was performed on peripheral blood. The receptor set was obtained from a woman aged 65 to 85 in a cohort sampled during active COVID-19.

CDR3 amino acids: CASSIQLATQETQYF. CDR3 in DNA: TGCGCCAGCAGCATACAACTAGCGACCCAAGAGACCCAGTACTTC. The V and J genes are TRBV5-1 and TRBJ2-5, with 7 positions matching TRBD2. The V segment lost 4 bases and the J segment 1 base; nucleotides outside the gene matches: 7. The CDR3 extends over 15 amino acids. The V gene's germline CDR1 is SGHRS and CDR2 YFSETQ.

The chain is built from TRBV12-3 or TRBV12-4 and TRBJ1-2; 10 bases are shared with TRBD1. The length of the CDR3 is 13 residues. V gave up 5 bases and J gave up 8 bases; unmatched junction bases: 5. Written as DNA, the CDR3 is TGTGCCAGCAGTCAGGACAGGGGGATCGGCTACACCTTC. Translation: CASSQDRGIGYTF.

V and J are TRBV19 and TRBJ2-7; 10 bases are shared with TRBD1. CDR1 and CDR2 from the germline V gene are LNHDA and SQIVND (reference sequence). Trimming took 2 bases from V and 2 from J; bases not matched to a gene: 12. The CDR3 spans 18 residues. The CDR3 loop reads CASSIQGGDGTGAYEQYF. CDR3 coding DNA: TGTGCCAGTAGTATACAAGGGGGCGACGGGACAGGGGCCTACGAGCAGTACTTC.

This chain links TRBV28 with TRBJ1-5; D might be TRBD1 (5 bases). The V end was cut by 5 bases, the J end by 1 base, with 9 bases between. Germline lookup yields CDR1 MDHEN and CDR2 SYDVKM. This CDR3 contains 14 residues. The CDR3 coding sequence is TGTGCCAGCAGTCCGGGACTGAGCAATCAGCCCCAGCATTTT. Encoded protein: CASSPGLSNQPQHF. The whole variable domain, filled in from reference TRBV28 and TRBJ1-5, reads DVKVTQSSRYLVKRTGEKVFLECVQDMDHENMFWYRQDPGLGLRLIYFSYDVKMKEKGDIPEGYSVSREKKERFSLILESASTNQTSMYLCASSPGLSNQPQHFGDGTRLSIL.

V and J are TRBV5-1 and TRBJ2-3; D possibly corresponds to TRBD2 (7 bases). This CDR3 has 15 residues. Trimming stripped 4 bases from V and 2 bases from J, with 14 bases between. Looked up from germline, CDR1 is SGHRS and CDR2 is YFSETQ. CDR3 coding DNA: TGCGCCAGCAGCCGAGACGGGGGGCTCACAGATACGCAGTATTTT. Its translation: CASSRDGGLTDTQYF.

The genes are TRBV4-3 and TRBJ1-2; TRBD1 aligns across 10 bases. The CDR3 sequence is 17 residues long. The J segment lost 5 bases and the V segment lost 4 bases, leaving 13 bases of the junction unmatched. Germline lookup yields CDR1 LGHNA and CDR2 YSLEER. The CDR3 here is CASSPYGPGTGEYGYTF. The CDR3 DNA follows: TGCGCCAGCAGCCCCTACGGGCCCGGGACAGGGGAATATGGCTACACCTTC.

This chain links TRBV6-2 or TRBV6-3 with TRBJ2-7, with D possibly matching TRBD1 (6 bases). The germline V gene encodes CDR1 MNHEY and CDR2 SVGEGT. Trimming took 3 bases from V and 8 from J, leaving 29 bases between them. CDR3 length equals 18 residues. CDR3 nucleotides: TGTGCCAGCAGTTATCCCCAAGGTAGCAGGGGTACTCCGATGAAGCAGTACTTC. Protein: CASSYPQGSRGTPMKQYF.

This sequence joins TRBV9 and TRBJ2-3; 11 bases fit TRBD2. V dropped 3 bases and J dropped 0; count of bases not matched to a gene: 12. The CDR3 is made up of 19 amino acids. Germline CDR1 reads SGDLS; CDR2 reads YYNGEE. CDR3: CASSALAGGTFSSTDTQYF. The CDR3 DNA sequence: TGTGCCAGCAGCGCCCTAGCGGGAGGCACTTTCTCTAGCACAGATACGCAGTATTTT.

This chain uses TRBV18 with TRBJ2-5; TRBD1 aligns across 7 bases. Germline V lookup: CDR1 KGHSH, CDR2 LQKENI. V shed 3 bases and J 3 bases; nucleotides not matched to a gene: 1. CDR3 size: 13 residues. The CDR3 reads CASSPGQEETQYF. DNA of the CDR3: TGTGCCAGCTCACCCGGACAGGAAGAGACCCAGTACTTC.

The chain links TRBV7-2 to TRBJ2-4; TRBD2 is a possible D gene (6 bases). From germline, CDR1 is SGHTA and CDR2 FQGNSA. This CDR3 is built from 12 residues. V lost 5 bases to trimming and J lost 6 bases, with 8 bases between them. The CDR3 reads CASSPGLNIQYF. CDR3 coding DNA: TGTGCCAGCAGCCCGGGACTAAACATTCAGTACTTC.

V is TRBV19 and J is TRBJ2-6, with TRBD1 as a possible D gene (5 bases). The length of the CDR3 is 20 residues. Germline CDR1 is LNHDA and CDR2 is SQIVND (reference sequence). Trimming cost V 0 bases and J 3 bases, with 21 bases left between them. The CDR3 coding sequence is TGTGCCAGTAGTATAGATCTAATCGACGGCAGGGCTGATGGGGCCAACGTCCTGACTTTC. Translation: CASSIDLIDGRADGANVLTF.

The genes are TRBV18 and TRBJ1-3, with D uncertain. This CDR3 region has 13 residues. Trimming removed 2 bases from V and 4 bases from J, with 6 bases in between. Germline V CDR1 and CDR2: KGHSH, LQKENI. Written as DNA, the CDR3 is TGTGCCAGCTCACCAGAACAGGGAAACACCATATATTTT. Translation gives CASSPEQGNTIYF.

The chain is built from TRBV6-5 and TRBJ2-7; 8 bases line up with TRBD1. The germline V gene has CDR1 MNHEY and CDR2 SVGAGI. The CDR3 runs 13 residues. J lost 2 bases, V lost 7 bases, and 4 bases had no gene match. In DNA, the CDR3 is TGTGCCAGCACGGACAGGGCTCCCTACGAGCAGTACTTC. This encodes CASTDRAPYEQYF.

CDR3 sequence (DNA): TGTGCCAGCAGCTTCGGACTAGCGAGGACCTACGAGCAGTACTTC. Translation: CASSFGLARTYEQYF. The chain carries TRBV7-2 and TRBJ2-7, with 9 bases identical to TRBD2. The CDR3 length is 15 residues. The junction had 5 bases not matched to a gene; V was cut back by 3 bases and J by 2 bases. Germline lookup yields CDR1 SGHTA and CDR2 FQGNSA.

This sequence joins TRBV25-1 and TRBJ2-5, with TRBD1 identical over 7 bases. J gave up 5 bases and V 1 base, and 7 bases lay outside the gene matches. Germline assignment: CDR1 MGHDK and CDR2 SYGVNS. CDR3 length: 15 amino acids. The CDR3 spells CASSEFTGVRETQYF. For the CDR3, the DNA is TGTGCCAGCAGTGAATTCACAGGGGTACGGGAGACCCAGTACTTC.

V usage is TRBV19 and J usage is TRBJ2-5, with TRBD2 identical over 7 bases. Trimming cost V 6 bases and J 5 bases; bases outside gene matches: 9. The CDR3 consists of 14 residues. Germline CDR1 LNHDA, CDR2 SQIVND (reference sequence). The CDR3 nucleotides are TGTGCCAGTAGCTCCGGACTAGACGGGGAGACCCAGTACTTC. Translated: CASSSGLDGETQYF.

The CDR3 nucleotides are TGCGCCAGCAGCTTCACTTCTAGCGGGACAAGTGAGCAGTTCTTC. Protein: CASSFTSSGTSEQFF. This chain joins TRBV5-1 and TRBJ2-1; 9 bases line up with TRBD2. Germline V gene data show CDR1 as SGHRS and CDR2 as YFSETQ. J was trimmed by 9 bases and V by 2 bases; bases with no gene match: 9. This CDR3 region has 15 residues.

The chain combines TRBV27 with TRBJ2-1; TRBD2 matches 7 bases. Germline V lookup: CDR1 MNHEY, CDR2 SMNVEV (reference sequence). There are 17 residues in the CDR3. After removal of 3 bases from V and 2 bases from J, the junction contained 10 bases not matched to a gene. This CDR3 reads CASSLASGTTAYNEQFF. CDR3 DNA: TGTGCCAGCAGTTTGGCTAGCGGAACAACAGCCTACAATGAGCAGTTCTTC.